This entry is about one T cell receptor (beta chain). Its antigen is not known. Sequenced by immunoSEQ multiplex PCR; TCRdb stores in-frame clones only, minus some. The data hold 100,000 to 150,000 clones, with about nine tenths observed a single time. The record originates from a study of cytomegalovirus exposure and HLA in healthy donors. Study-level results: Altogether, 150 or so TCR beta chains were recorded as cytomegalovirus-associated.

The sample taken for sequencing was PBMCs. This receptor was identified in a woman between 18 and 29 years old in good health and CMV-seronegative.

CDR3 amino acids: CASSLDGTAGRGYTF. In DNA form, the CDR3 reads TGTGCCAGCAGCTTAGATGGGACTGCCGGGCGGGGCTACACCTTC. V and J are TRBV7-8 and TRBJ1-2; D might be TRBD1 (5 bases). This CDR3 comprises 15 residues. V shed 1 base and J shed 8 bases, with 17 bases lying between them. Germline V gene lookup returns CDR1 SGHVS and CDR2 FQNEAQ. The full variable domain, with the rest looked up from reference TRBV7-8 and TRBJ1-2, is GAGVSQSPRYKVAKRGQDVALRCDPISGHVSLFWYQQALGQGPEFLTYFQNEAQLDKSGLPSDRFFAERPEGSVSTLKIQRTQQEDSAVYLCASSLDGTAGRGYTFGSGTRLTVV.